This is a list of T cell receptor beta chains from one sample in a study of cytomegalovirus exposure and HLA in healthy donors. Sequenced by immunoSEQ multiplex PCR; TCRdb stores in-frame clones only, minus some. The table lists hundreds of thousands of clones, roughly 88% of them singletons, with roughly 0.75% in the top ten. Sample: PBMCs. All receptors come from a young woman in good health and CMV-seronegative. Both conserved end residues are part of each CDR3. D genes are given only for firm matches. Size is omitted from some rows. Given values are once, few, many or a class for expanded clones.

>TRBV27|TRBJ2-3|once|NA
CASSFSFTDTQYF
TGTGCCAGCAGTTTCTCCTTCACAGATACGCAGTATTTT
>TRBV5-1|TRBJ2-3|NA|TRBD2
CASSFSGRAKGTDTQYF
TGCGCCAGCAGCTTTAGCGGGAGGGCGAAGGGCACAGATACGCAGTATTTT
>TRBV27|TRBJ2-7|NA|TRBD1
CASSSAPGGLEQYF
TGTGCCAGCAGTTCCGCCCCAGGGGGCCTCGAGCAGTACTTC
>TRBV10-3|TRBJ2-7|once|TRBD1
CAISAGTGSPPYEQYF
TGTGCCATCAGCGCCGGGACAGGGTCTCCCCCCTACGAGCAGTACTTC
>TRBV9|TRBJ1-6|NA|NA
CASSVGLGQNSPLHF
TGTGCCAGCAGCGTAGGTTTGGGACAAAATTCACCCCTCCACTTT
>TRBV9|TRBJ2-7|NA|NA
CASSVARDRVGGNEQYF
TGTGCCAGCAGCGTAGCTAGGGACCGTGTAGGGGGTAACGAGCAGTACTTC
>TRBV27|TRBJ2-1|NA|TRBD2
CASSLAGGSNEQFF
TGTGCCAGCAGTTTAGCGGGAGGCTCCAATGAGCAGTTCTTC
>TRBV6-6|TRBJ2-7|NA|TRBD2
CASTYRGGRPGEQYF
TGTGCCAGCACCTACCGGGGGGGGCGTCCTGGCGAGCAGTACTTC
>TRBV6-5|TRBJ2-7|NA|TRBD2
CASRGLAEDYEQYF
TGTGCCAGCAGGGGACTAGCGGAAGACTACGAGCAGTACTTC
>TRBV2|TRBJ2-7|NA|TRBD1
CASSEAGQGYF
TGTGCCAGCAGTGAGGCGGGACAGGGGTACTTC
>TRBV29-1|TRBJ1-1|NA|NA
CSVRYPGSEAFF
TGCAGCGTTAGATACCCAGGGTCTGAAGCTTTCTTT
>TRBV28|TRBJ2-7|NA|NA
CASRAGLGYEQYF
TGTGCCAGCCGCGCCGGGTTGGGCTACGAGCAGTACTTC
>TRBV11-2|TRBJ1-6|once|NA
CASSLDRPAVASPLHF
TGTGCCAGCAGCTTAGATCGGCCTGCGGTAGCTTCACCCCTCCACTTT
>TRBV28|TRBJ1-2|NA|NA
CASSYKYAPRYGYTF
TGTGCCAGCAGTTATAAATACGCGCCCCGCTATGGCTACACCTTC
>TRBV18|TRBJ1-1|NA|NA
CASSQGVGETGTEAFF
TGTGCCAGCTCACAAGGGGTAGGAGAAACGGGCACTGAAGCTTTCTTT
>TRBV10-1|TRBJ2-1|NA|NA
CASSGTPDNEQFF
TGCGCCAGCAGTGGTACGCCGGACAATGAGCAGTTCTTC
>TRBV4-1|TRBJ2-5|NA|NA
CASSHLRGVETQYF
TGCGCCAGCAGCCACCTCAGGGGAGTCGAGACCCAGTACTTC
>TRBV2|TRBJ2-3|NA|TRBD1
CASSQRQGMGDTQYF
TGTGCCAGCAGCCAAAGACAGGGAATGGGAGATACGCAGTATTTT
>TRBV28|TRBJ2-1|NA|NA
CASSSLSLGAGEQFF
TGTGCCAGCAGTTCCCTCAGTCTGGGGGCGGGTGAGCAGTTCTTC
>TRBV27|TRBJ1-5|NA|TRBD1
CASSFQGVNQPQHF
TGTGCCAGCAGTTTCCAGGGGGTGAATCAGCCCCAGCATTTT
>TRBV6-6|TRBJ2-6|NA|NA
CASQGGANVLTF
TGTGCCAGCCAGGGAGGGGCCAACGTCCTGACTTTC
>TRBV7-9|TRBJ2-7|NA|TRBD1
CASSSRQGIYRNEQYF
TGTGCCAGCAGCTCGCGACAGGGCATATACAGGAACGAGCAGTACTTC
>TRBV10-3|TRBJ2-1|NA|NA
CAISLKRDNNEQFF
TGTGCCATCAGTCTCAAGCGGGACAACAATGAGCAGTTCTTC
>TRBV30|TRBJ2-1|NA|TRBD1
CAWSSSGTVGNEQFF
TGTGCCTGGAGTTCCTCCGGGACAGTGGGGAATGAGCAGTTCTTC
>TRBV27|TRBJ2-1|NA|NA
CASSFLGGAWLFF
TGTGCCAGCAGTTTTTTGGGCGGGGCGTGGCTGTTCTTC
>TRBV27|TRBJ2-7|NA|TRBD2
CASSPSGLAGARPYEQYF
TGTGCCAGCAGTCCTTCGGGACTAGCGGGGGCGCGACCTTACGAGCAGTACTTC
>TRBV27|TRBJ2-7|NA|TRBD2
CARGQGASGAGSYEQYF
TGTGCCAGAGGCCAAGGGGCTAGCGGCGCGGGCTCCTACGAGCAGTACTTC
>TRBV2|TRBJ1-5|NA|TRBD1
CASRGDREYQPQHF
TGTGCCAGCAGGGGGGACAGGGAATATCAGCCCCAGCATTTT
>TRBV5-1|TRBJ1-1|NA|TRBD1
CASSQGYTQGATEAFF
TGCGCCAGCAGCCAGGGATATACCCAGGGGGCCACTGAAGCTTTCTTT
>TRBV5-4|TRBJ2-2|NA|TRBD1
CASSSNRGRGSGELFF
TGTGCCAGCAGCTCGAACAGGGGGCGTGGGTCCGGGGAGCTGTTTTTT
>TRBV27|TRBJ2-3|NA|TRBD2
CASSLGGGGLSTDTQYF
TGTGCCAGCAGTTTAGGAGGCGGGGGACTCAGCACAGATACGCAGTATTTT
>TRBV11-2|TRBJ2-1|NA|NA
CASSGPGRLYNEQFF
TGTGCCAGCAGCGGCCCGGGTCGGTTATACAATGAGCAGTTCTTC
>TRBV19|TRBJ2-7|NA|TRBD2
CASSLGTSGRGYEQYF
TGTGCCAGTAGTCTTGGGACTAGCGGGAGAGGATACGAGCAGTACTTC
>TRBV19|TRBJ2-7|NA|NA
CASSQMGPGGAWKRRAYEQYF
TGTGCCAGTAGCCAGATGGGTCCAGGAGGGGCCTGGAAAAGGAGGGCTTACGAGCAGTACTTC
>TRBV28|TRBJ2-7|NA|TRBD2
CASSPLTQKREEYLNEQYF
TGTGCCAGCAGTCCCCTCACGCAAAAGCGGGAGGAGTACCTTAACGAGCAGTACTTC
>TRBV7-9|TRBJ2-7|NA|NA
CASSLVGGLRSEQYF
TGTGCCAGCAGCTTAGTCGGAGGATTGAGGTCCGAGCAGTACTTC
>TRBV15|TRBJ2-1|NA|TRBD2
CATSRAPGGRLVF
TGTGCCACCAGCAGGGCACCGGGAGGCCGCCTAGTCTTC
>TRBV11-2|TRBJ2-7|NA|NA
CASSFIAEGDEQYF
TGTGCCAGCAGCTTTATAGCTGAGGGGGACGAGCAGTACTTC
>TRBV7-6|TRBJ2-7|once|TRBD2
CASSNGLAGPYEQYF
TGTGCCAGCAGCAACGGACTAGCGGGACCCTACGAGCAGTACTTC
>TRBV6-6|TRBJ2-3|NA|NA
CASSYSRLSSTDTQYF
TGTGCCAGCAGTTACTCAAGACTTTCTAGCACAGATACGCAGTATTTT
>TRBV5-1|TRBJ1-3|NA|NA
CASSPVAGNSGNTIYF
TGCGCCAGCAGCCCGGTCGCGGGGAACTCTGGAAACACCATATATTTT
>TRBV28|TRBJ2-1|NA|TRBD2
CASSLGLAGSQFF
TGTGCCAGCAGTCTCGGACTAGCGGGGTCGCAGTTCTTC
>TRBV5-4|TRBJ2-3|once|TRBD2
CASSLLAGGGGTQYF
TGTGCCAGCAGCTTATTAGCGGGAGGAGGAGGTACGCAGTATTTT
>TRBV18|TRBJ2-1|NA|NA
CASSPSWGTNNEQFF
TGTGCCAGCTCACCATCGTGGGGCACCAACAATGAGCAGTTCTTC
>TRBV2|TRBJ2-5|NA|TRBD1
CASRPDREETQYF
TGTGCCAGCAGGCCCGACAGGGAAGAGACCCAGTACTTC